The clone carrying this TCR beta chain was seen only a few times. The data originate from a study of beta chain features in type 1 diabetes. In germline, CDR1 is SNHLY, CDR2 FYNNEI. The ends were cut back, 4 bases at V and 2 bases at J, with 5 bases in the middle. The CDR3 totals 12 residues. Every isolated RNA sample was fully reverse transcribed, so sequencing captured expressed TCRB transcripts. Libraries were prepared by immunoSEQ multiplex PCR; TCRdb keeps only in-frame clonotypes and omits some of them. The sample contains approximately 150,000 clones, 7% to 10% of which appear only once. The sequenced sample consisted of central memory CD4+ T cells from blood. The receptor was derived from a woman aged 18-29 years in good health. The chain couples TRBV2 to TRBJ1-1; tentative D call: TRBD1 (5 bases). DNA for the CDR3: TGTGCCAGCAGTGGGACAAACACTGAAGCTTTCTTT. Its protein is CASSGTNTEAFF.